One and the same sample provided the 31 T cell receptor beta chains below, sequenced in a study of OX40 agonist ivuxolimab in advanced cancers. Assay used: immunoSEQ multiplex PCR; TCRdb lists only in-frame clones, some missing. Among 97,000 or so clones listed, around 90% were seen once. The source was CD4+ or CD8+ T cells sorted from blood, collected in a trial of the OX40 agonist ivuxolimab. The receptor set was obtained from an adult with an advanced solid tumor such as melanoma, head and neck, liver or kidney cancer.

The chain uses TRBV27 and TRBJ2-1; D possibly matches TRBD1 or TRBD2 (5 bases each). The CDR3 has 16 amino acids. Trimming removed 4 bases from V and 7 bases from J, with 20 bases in between. Germline CDR1 reads MNHEY; CDR2 reads SMNVEV (reference sequence). CDR3 protein: CASSSPGRVLKNEQFF. The DNA of the CDR3 is TGTGCCAGCAGTTCCCCAGGGCGGGTGTTAAAAAATGAGCAGTTCTTC.

V gene TRBV19 combines with J gene TRBJ2-1; 8 bases match TRBD2. Germline V gives CDR1 LNHDA, CDR2 SQIVND (reference sequence). Trimming took 3 bases from V and 4 from J; bases not matched to a gene: 8. The CDR3 consists of 16 residues. In nucleotides, the CDR3 is TGTGCCAGTAGTATTAGCCGCGGGGGGCCATACAATGAGCAGTTCTTC. Translation: CASSISRGGPYNEQFF. Using reference TRBV19 and TRBJ2-1 for the parts outside the CDR3, the full variable domain is DGGITQSPKYLFRKEGQNVTLSCEQNLNHDAMYWYRQDPGQGLRLIYYSQIVNDFQKGDIAEGYSVSREKKESFPLTVTSAQKNPTAFYLCASSISRGGPYNEQFFGPGTRLTVL.

This chain uses TRBV29-1 with TRBJ2-3; TRBD2 matches at 14 bases. Looked up from germline, CDR1 is SQVTM and CDR2 is ANQGSEA. The CDR3 is 21 residues long. The V gene end was trimmed by 2 bases and the J gene end by 1 base; junction bases not matched to a gene: 17. The chain's CDR3 is CSVEMVPRLAGGPSGTDTQYF. CDR3 coding DNA: TGCAGCGTTGAAATGGTTCCGAGACTAGCGGGAGGGCCCTCCGGCACAGATACGCAGTATTTT.

V gene TRBV13 combines with J gene TRBJ1-3; a possible D gene is TRBD1 (5 bases). V was cut by 3 bases and J by 0 bases, with 18 bases left in between. The CDR3 covers 18 residues. The germline V gene encodes CDR1 PRHDT and CDR2 FYEKMQ (reference sequence). The CDR3 sequence: CASSFLGRRKRSGNTIYF. In DNA, the CDR3 is TGTGCCAGCAGCTTTTTGGGACGGCGTAAGCGCTCTGGAAACACCATATATTTT. The full variable domain, rest sourced from reference TRBV13 and TRBJ1-3, is AAGVIQSPRHLIKEKRETATLKCYPIPRHDTVYWYQQGPGQDPQFLISFYEKMQSDKGSIPDRFSAQQFSDYHSELNMSSLELGDSALYFCASSFLGRRKRSGNTIYFGEGSWLTVV.

V is TRBV7-2 and J is TRBJ2-7, with 7 positions matching TRBD1. With V trimmed by 5 bases and J by 6 bases, 7 bases remained unmatched. The CDR3 loop spans 13 amino acids. Germline CDR1 and CDR2: SGHTA and FQGNSA. CDR3 in amino acids: CASSPYRQGEQYF. The CDR3 DNA reads TGTGCCAGCAGCCCATATCGACAGGGCGAGCAGTACTTC.

V usage is TRBV27 and J usage is TRBJ2-1, with D maybe TRBD2 (5 bases). This CDR3 has 16 amino acids. From germline, CDR1 is MNHEY and CDR2 SMNVEV (reference sequence). V lost 1 base to trimming and J lost 6 bases, with 16 bases between them. The CDR3 is CASSLFLAGLFNEQFF. CDR3 nucleotide sequence: TGTGCCAGCAGTTTATTTCTAGCTGGCCTATTCAATGAGCAGTTCTTC.

The chain carries TRBV20-1 and TRBJ2-5, with no clear D. Germline CDR1 is DFQATT and CDR2 is SNEGSKA (reference sequence). Trimming cost V 3 bases and J 5 bases, with 7 bases left between them. This CDR3 region has 11 residues. CDR3 sequence: CSASDFETQYF. The CDR3 region has the DNA TGCAGTGCTAGCGACTTCGAGACCCAGTACTTC.

This clone was recorded once. The chain uses TRBV27 and TRBJ2-1; 10 bases agree with TRBD2. CDR3 size: 16 residues. V lost 2 bases and J lost 8; bases outside the gene matches: 9. Germline V lookup: CDR1 MNHEY, CDR2 SMNVEV (reference sequence). The CDR3 loop reads CASSLVALAGVDEQFF. CDR3 bases: TGTGCCAGCAGTTTAGTCGCTCTAGCGGGAGTCGATGAGCAGTTCTTC.

The V gene is TRBV10-1, the J gene TRBJ2-3; D tentatively fits TRBD1 or TRBD2 (7 bases each). Germline CDR1 WNHNN, CDR2 SYGVQD (reference sequence). Trimming took 0 bases from V and 3 from J, leaving 16 bases between them. The CDR3 has 17 residues. The CDR3 DNA reads TGCGCCAGCAGTGAGTCCCCGAGACAGGGAGGGACAGATACGCAGTATTTT. Translating gives CASSESPRQGGTDTQYF.

CDR3 in DNA: TGTGCCACGTCTAGCGGCGCCTACGAGCAGTACTTC. Translated: CATSSGAYEQYF. The chain has TRBV19 and TRBJ2-7, with 7 bases that match TRBD2. J lost 2 bases, V lost 10 bases, and 5 bases had no gene match. The germline CDR1 and CDR2 sequences are LNHDA and SQIVND (reference sequence). The CDR3 is made up of 12 amino acids.

The chain has TRBV5-1 and TRBJ2-1; D is unclear. From germline, CDR1 is SGHRS and CDR2 YFSETQ. V lost 0 bases and J 2 bases, leaving 9 bases between the germline ends. The length of the CDR3 is 15 residues. The CDR3 spells CASSLVGATYNEQFF. CDR3 sequence (DNA): TGCGCCAGCAGCTTGGTCGGCGCAACCTACAATGAGCAGTTCTTC.

The count of this clone is one. The chain links TRBV27 to TRBJ2-2; 9 nucleotides agree with TRBD2. Germline V gene data show CDR1 as MNHEY and CDR2 as SMNVEV (reference sequence). The trim removed 1 base at V and 7 bases at J, leaving 10 bases unmatched. The CDR3 is 17 residues long. CDR3 sequence reads: CASSLFKGSGRFGELFF. CDR3 sequence (DNA): TGTGCCAGCAGTTTATTCAAGGGTAGCGGGAGATTCGGGGAGCTGTTTTTT.

As regards this clone: Other nucleotide sequences from this sample produce the same CDR3. The gene calls are TRBV18 and TRBJ1-2, with 7 nucleotides matching TRBD1. Germline V gene data show CDR1 as KGHSH and CDR2 as LQKENI. V lost 6 bases and J lost 4; bases outside the gene matches: 2. This CDR3 contains 12 residues. CDR3 DNA sequence: TGTGCCAGCTCGCCAGGGGGCTATGGCTACACCTTC. Protein: CASSPGGYGYTF.

This sequence joins TRBV7-2 and TRBJ2-1; 10 bases map to TRBD1. CDR3 length: 19 amino acids. The V segment lost 0 bases and the J segment 4 bases; nucleotides outside the gene matches: 12. CDR1 is SGHTA and CDR2 is FQGNSA in the germline V gene. DNA of the CDR3: TGTGCCAGCAGCTTAGCCGCCCGGGGCGGGACAGGGGTGTACAATGAGCAGTTCTTC. Translation gives CASSLAARGGTGVYNEQFF.

CDR3 in amino acids: CASSEGRRTGANVLTF. CDR3 nucleotide sequence: TGTGCCAGCAGTGAGGGGAGGCGAACTGGGGCCAACGTCCTGACTTTC. The rearrangement links TRBV2 to TRBJ2-6; TRBD2 is a possible D gene (6 bases). V gave up 3 bases and J gave up 2 bases, with 11 bases separating them. CDR1 and CDR2 (germline): SNHLY, FYNNEI. This CDR3 is built from 16 residues.

V and J are TRBV5-5 and TRBJ2-7; D is perhaps TRBD1 (7 bases). Deletions cut 0 bases from V and 2 bases from J, with 12 bases between. The CDR3 consists of 15 residues. CDR1 is SGHKS, CDR2 YYEKEE, per germline (reference sequence). The CDR3: CASSLDGGGTYEQYF. The CDR3 DNA sequence: TGTGCCAGCAGCTTGGATGGAGGGGGCACCTACGAGCAGTACTTC. The entire variable domain, with the rest obtained from reference TRBV5-5 and TRBJ2-7, is as follows: DAGVTQSPTHLIKTRGQQVTLRCSPISGHKSVSWYQQVLGQGPQFIFQYYEKEERGRGNFPDRFSARQFPNYSSELNVNALLLGDSALYLCASSLDGGGTYEQYFGPGTRLTVT.

This sequence joins TRBV6-5 and TRBJ1-1, with 8 bases that match TRBD1. V gave up 5 bases and J gave up 6 bases; unmatched junction bases: 11. The CDR3 consists of 15 residues. Germline values: CDR1 MNHEY, CDR2 SVGAGI. The CDR3 nucleotides are TGTGCCAGCAGTATTTTCCAGGGGGCCATGCCTGAAGCTTTCTTT. It is translated as CASSIFQGAMPEAFF.

The chain combines TRBV9 with TRBJ2-2; 11 bases are a match to TRBD2. Trimming cost V 0 bases and J 6 bases; bases outside gene matches: 7. This CDR3 has 17 amino acids. In germline, CDR1 is SGDLS, CDR2 YYNGEE. CDR3 loop: CASSVGTSGRGPGELFF. CDR3 DNA sequence: TGTGCCAGCAGCGTAGGGACTAGCGGGCGGGGCCCCGGGGAGCTGTTTTTT.

About this clone: An end of the junction does not agree with germline; a read error may underlie this. The chain joins TRBV6-1 to TRBJ1-5, with 7 bases aligning to TRBD1. Germline V gene sequence: CDR1 MNHNS, CDR2 SASEGT. The CDR3 runs 14 residues. CDR3 coding DNA: TGTGCCACCACGACAGGGATCGAAGGTCAGCCCCGGCATTTT. This encodes CATTTGIEGQPRHF.

This clone occurred once. J is TRBJ2-5 and V is TRBV6-1; 8 nucleotides align to TRBD2. Germline V gene lookup returns CDR1 MNHNS and CDR2 SASEGT. J was trimmed by 4 bases and V by 4 bases; bases with no gene match: 2. The CDR3 runs 13 residues. CDR3 amino acids: CASSAGGGETQYF. The CDR3 DNA sequence: TGTGCCAGCAGTGCCGGGGGGGGAGAGACCCAGTACTTC.

There are a few counts of this clone. The rearrangement uses TRBV19 and TRBJ1-2; 7 bases agree with TRBD1. J gave up 4 bases and V 5 bases, and 7 bases lay outside the gene matches. The CDR3 is made up of 14 amino acids. Germline-derived CDR1 and CDR2 are LNHDA and SQIVND (reference sequence). CDR3 region: CASSSSDRVYGYTF. Written as DNA, the CDR3 is TGTGCCAGTAGTTCCTCCGACAGGGTCTATGGCTACACCTTC.

This chain joins TRBV5-1 and TRBJ1-1, with a tentative D call TRBD1 (6 bases). CDR3 length: 13 amino acids. Per the germline V gene, CDR1 is SGHRS and CDR2 is YFSETQ. The V end lost 6 bases, the J end lost 10 bases, and 19 bases lay between the germline ends. CDR3 in amino acids: CASTLGGAARAFF. The CDR3 DNA follows: TGCGCCAGCACCCTAGGGGGTGCGGCGAGAGCTTTCTTT.

The chain links TRBV5-1 to TRBJ2-3; 7 bases align to TRBD1. V shed 0 bases, J shed 2 bases, and the junction held 6 bases outside the gene matches. The germline gives CDR1 SGHRS, CDR2 YFSETQ. This CDR3 is built from 16 residues. The CDR3 region is CASSLGGQLHTDTQYF. CDR3 nucleotides: TGCGCCAGCAGCTTGGGGGGACAGCTACACACAGATACGCAGTATTTT.

V gene TRBV9 combines with J gene TRBJ1-2; 9 bases are a match to TRBD1. The CDR3 is made up of 15 amino acids. Germline CDR1 SGDLS, CDR2 YYNGEE. Unmatched junction bases numbered 2, after V lost 0 bases and J lost 2 bases. The CDR3 DNA sequence: TGTGCCAGCAGCGTAGGTACAGGGGGCAACTATGGCTACACCTTC. Protein product: CASSVGTGGNYGYTF.

The chain has TRBV2 and TRBJ1-2; D may be TRBD1 (5 bases). V lost 7 bases and J 3 bases, leaving 21 bases between the germline ends. The CDR3 spans 16 residues. CDR1 SNHLY and CDR2 FYNNEI come from the germline V gene. CDR3 nucleotides: TGTGCCAGCAAAGAGGCAGGGAGAGAGGGGTACTATGGCTACACCTTC. Translating gives CASKEAGREGYYGYTF.

The rearrangement uses TRBV19 and TRBJ2-7, with no clear D. This CDR3 contains 14 residues. Germline lookup yields CDR1 LNHDA and CDR2 SQIVND (reference sequence). V lost 7 bases, J lost 0 bases, and 13 bases lay in between. CDR3 amino acids: CASKPGPASYEQYF. As DNA, the CDR3 is TGTGCCAGTAAGCCTGGGCCAGCCTCCTACGAGCAGTACTTC. The variable domain in full, with the rest retrieved from reference TRBV19 and TRBJ2-7, is DGGITQSPKYLFRKEGQNVTLSCEQNLNHDAMYWYRQDPGQGLRLIYYSQIVNDFQKGDIAEGYSVSREKKESFPLTVTSAQKNPTAFYLCASKPGPASYEQYFGPGTRLTVT.

This chain joins TRBV11-2 and TRBJ2-2, with TRBD1 as a possible D gene (6 bases). The CDR3 sequence is 13 residues long. V lost 5 bases and J 7 bases, leaving 11 bases between the germline ends. Per the germline V gene, CDR1 is SGHAT and CDR2 is FQNNGV. The CDR3, as DNA: TGTGCCAGCAGCCGCAGGGGATTCGGGGAGCTGTTTTTT. Residues: CASSRRGFGELFF.

This clone showed up just once. This chain's CDR3 is CASSPSQSSYEQYF. The DNA of the CDR3 is TGTGCCAGTTCGCCTAGCCAGAGCTCCTACGAGCAGTACTTC. The rearrangement uses TRBV19 and TRBJ2-7; the D gene is possibly TRBD2 (5 bases). CDR3 size: 14 residues. Trimming shortened V by 8 bases and J by 0 bases, and 14 bases separated the two germline ends. From germline, CDR1 is LNHDA and CDR2 SQIVND (reference sequence).

The chain is built from TRBV6-5 and TRBJ2-5, with D perhaps matching TRBD1 (5 bases). Trimming took 5 bases from V and 5 from J, leaving 18 bases between them. The germline gives CDR1 MNHEY, CDR2 SVGAGI. The CDR3 has 15 amino acids. CDR3 protein: CASSPSQARQETQYF. The CDR3 coding sequence is TGTGCCAGCAGTCCATCTCAAGCCCGACAGGAGACCCAGTACTTC.

The DNA of the CDR3 is TGCGCCAGCAGAAGGGGGGACAGTTACGAGCAGTACTTC. Residues: CASRRGDSYEQYF. The chain recombines TRBV5-1 with TRBJ2-7; D is possibly TRBD1 (7 bases). In germline, CDR1 is SGHRS, CDR2 YFSETQ. Deletions cut 5 bases from V and 4 bases from J, with 13 bases between. This CDR3 is 13 amino acids long.

This chain uses TRBV12-5 with TRBJ2-2; D is unclear. The CDR3 is 13 residues long. The germline V and J ends were trimmed by 1 base and 4 bases, with 4 bases remaining between them. Germline assignment: CDR1 LGHNT and CDR2 FRNRAP. CDR3 in DNA: TGTGCTAGTGGTTTGGACTTCACCGGGGAGCTGTTTTTT. It encodes CASGLDFTGELFF.